This T cell receptor beta chain was observed in a study of T-cell reconstitution after alpha-beta-depleted transplantation in children. Unique molecular identifiers were used to barcode this TCRbeta library. TCRdb reprocessed the PCR reads via MiXCR and lists one record per CDR3 protein. The sample shows 610,000 or so distinct CDR3 sequences, 25% to 30% of them seen only once. This clonotype turned up a few times. This CDR3 is 15 amino acids long. Per the germline V gene, CDR1 is SGHRS and CDR2 is YFSETQ. V was shortened by 0 bases and J by 1 base, with 8 bases between the two germline ends. Here the sequenced sample was PBMCs, taken before TCRalphabeta/CD19-depleted stem cell transplant. The TCR was taken from a boy under three years old with Wiskott-Aldrich syndrome, due to receive a stem cell transplant. The chain employs TRBV5-1 and TRBJ2-1; D may be TRBD2 (6 bases). The CDR3 loop reads CASSLVLASYNEQFF. CDR3 nucleotides: TGCGCCAGCAGCTTGGTTCTAGCGTCCTACAATGAGCAGTTCTTC.